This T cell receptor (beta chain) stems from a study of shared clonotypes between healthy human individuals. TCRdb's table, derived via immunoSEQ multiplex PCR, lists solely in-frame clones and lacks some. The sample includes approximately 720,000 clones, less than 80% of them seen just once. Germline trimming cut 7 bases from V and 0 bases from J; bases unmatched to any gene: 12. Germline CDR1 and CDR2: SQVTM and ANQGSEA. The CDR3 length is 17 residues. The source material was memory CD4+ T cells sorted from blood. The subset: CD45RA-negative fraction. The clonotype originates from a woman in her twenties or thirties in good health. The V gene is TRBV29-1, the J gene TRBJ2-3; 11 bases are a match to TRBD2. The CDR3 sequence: CSAAGTSGVPSTDTQYF. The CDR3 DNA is TGCAGCGCCGCCGGGACTAGCGGAGTACCTAGCACAGATACGCAGTATTTT.